Listed below are T cell receptor beta chains from one sample, sequenced in a study of T-cell reconstitution after alpha-beta-depleted transplantation in children. TCRdb independently ran MiXCR on the PCR reads; one entry per CDR3 protein. The repertoire holds around 700,000 distinct CDR3 sequences, with around 13% as singletons. Sequences were derived from PBMCs, sampled before TCRalphabeta/CD19-depleted stem cell transplant. These receptors came from a girl between 2 and 10 years old with congenital amegakaryocytic thrombocytopenia, due to receive a stem cell transplant. The CDR3 runs from the conserved cysteine through the conserved F or W. The D gene is left open where the match is weak. Only part of the rows carry a size: once, few, many, or a class if the clone is expanded.

D	J	size	V	CDR3	DNA
TRBD2	TRBJ2-1	few	TRBV20-1	CSASWGLAGFYNEQFF	TGCAGTGCTAGTTGGGGACTAGCGGGATTCTACAATGAGCAGTTCTTC
TRBD2	TRBJ2-1	many	TRBV7-9	CASSFDRLAGGLNEQFF	TGTGCCAGCAGCTTTGACCGACTAGCGGGAGGGCTGAATGAGCAGTTCTTC
-	TRBJ1-5	few	TRBV4-1	CASSQEGSQYSNQPQHF	TGCGCCAGCAGCCAAGAGGGGAGTCAGTATAGCAATCAGCCCCAGCATTTT
-	TRBJ1-4	few	TRBV7-9	CASSRTATNEKLFF	TGTGCCAGCAGCCGGACAGCAACTAATGAAAAACTGTTTTTT
-	TRBJ1-2	-	TRBV15	CATRSGGANGYTF	TGTGCCACCAGATCTGGCGGGGCGAATGGCTACACCTTC
-	TRBJ2-2	-	TRBV25-1	CASSGRWVVWDTGELFF	TGTGCCAGCAGTGGTCGATGGGTGGTGTGGGACACCGGGGAGCTGTTTTTC
-	TRBJ2-2	-	TRBV5-1	CASSLRQKSEELFF	TGCGCCAGCAGCTTGCGACAGAAGTCTGAGGAGCTGTTTTTT
-	TRBJ2-1	few	TRBV28	CASSPALKSWNEQFF	TGTGCCAGCAGCCCCGCCCTAAAGAGCTGGAATGAGCAGTTCTTC
-	TRBJ1-1	-	TRBV20-1	CSARGMGDTEAFF	TGCAGTGCTAGAGGTATGGGGGACACTGAAGCTTTCTTT
TRBD2	TRBJ2-7	-	TRBV5-1	CASSLAGGRENEQYF	TGCGCCAGCAGCTTGGCTGGCGGGAGGGAGAACGAGCAGTACTTC
TRBD2	TRBJ2-5	few	TRBV10-2	CASRDGTSPFKETQYF	TGCGCCAGCAGGGACGGGACTAGCCCCTTTAAAGAGACCCAGTACTTC
-	TRBJ1-5	-	TRBV4-1	CASSQDRTDNQPQHF	TGCGCCAGCAGCCAAGATAGGACAGACAATCAGCCCCAGCATTTT
TRBD2	TRBJ2-3	many	TRBV28	CASLPGGADTQYF	TGTGCCAGCTTACCGGGAGGTGCAGATACGCAGTATTTT
TRBD2	TRBJ2-1	-	TRBV5-1	CASSLGLAEADEQFF	TGCGCCAGCAGCTTGGGACTAGCGGAGGCAGATGAGCAGTTCTTC
TRBD1	TRBJ1-1	-	TRBV5-1	CASSTGTGNTEAYF	TGCGCCAGCAGCACGGGGACAGGGAACACTGAAGCTTACTTT
-	TRBJ1-2	many	TRBV29-1	CSVEDRIPDDRIRIYGYTF	TGCAGCGTTGAAGATCGTATACCTGATGATCGTATTCGAATCTATGGCTACACCTTC
-	TRBJ2-7	many	TRBV12-3/TRBV12-4	CASSLNTVYEQYF	TGTGCCAGCAGTTTGAACACCGTCTACGAGCAGTACTTC
-	TRBJ2-6	-	TRBV11-1	CAGSLALAVFSGANVLTF	TGTGCCGGCAGCTTAGCCTTAGCGGTGTTCTCTGGGGCCAACGTCCTGACTTTC
-	TRBJ2-3	many	TRBV20-1	CSALHKRTDTQYF	TGCAGTGCCCTGCATAAGCGCACAGATACGCAGTATTTT
TRBD1	TRBJ1-5	many	TRBV20-1	CSAGGTVHSNQPQHF	TGCAGTGCTGGAGGGACAGTCCATAGCAATCAGCCCCAGCATTTT
-	TRBJ2-1	few	TRBV12-3/TRBV12-4	CASSFPVDWRREQFF	TGTGCCAGCAGTTTCCCGGTAGATTGGCGAAGGGAGCAGTTCTTC
TRBD1	TRBJ2-7	-	TRBV5-6	CASSFGTGGTYEQYF	TGTGCCAGCAGCTTCGGGACAGGAGGAACGTACGAGCAGTACTTC
-	TRBJ2-1	many	TRBV3-1	CASSQDWPSTNNEQFF	TGTGCCAGCAGCCAAGATTGGCCTAGCACGAACAATGAGCAGTTCTTC
TRBD2	TRBJ2-1	many	TRBV29-1	CSTGEGSYNEQFF	TGCAGCACCGGGGAGGGGTCCTACAATGAGCAGTTCTTC
-	TRBJ2-2	many	TRBV20-1	CSARDLGGDTGELFF	TGCAGTGCTAGAGATCTCGGGGGCGACACCGGGGAGCTGTTTTTT
TRBD2	TRBJ2-7	many	TRBV20-1	CSAREELAGDEQYF	TGCAGTGCTAGAGAGGAGCTAGCGGGAGACGAGCAGTACTTC
-	TRBJ1-1	many	TRBV5-1	CASSFVRQSAEAFF	TGCGCCAGCAGCTTCGTCCGGCAGAGCGCTGAAGCTTTCTTT
-	TRBJ1-2	-	TRBV5-1	CASSPSNVGYTF	TGCGCCAGCAGCCCTTCTAACGTCGGCTACACCTTC
TRBD2	TRBJ2-5	few	TRBV29-1	CSVNPGLAEETQYF	TGCAGCGTCAACCCGGGACTAGCGGAAGAGACCCAGTACTTC